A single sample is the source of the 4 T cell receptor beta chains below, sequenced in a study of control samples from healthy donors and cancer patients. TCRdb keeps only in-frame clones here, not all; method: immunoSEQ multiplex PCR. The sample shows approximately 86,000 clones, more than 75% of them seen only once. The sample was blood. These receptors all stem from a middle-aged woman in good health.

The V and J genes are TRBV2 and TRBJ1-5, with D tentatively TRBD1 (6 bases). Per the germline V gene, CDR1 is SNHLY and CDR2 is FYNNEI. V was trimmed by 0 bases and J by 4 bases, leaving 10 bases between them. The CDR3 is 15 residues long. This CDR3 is CASSEARGANQPQHF. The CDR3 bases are TGTGCCAGCAGTGAAGCGCGGGGGGCTAATCAGCCCCAGCATTTT.

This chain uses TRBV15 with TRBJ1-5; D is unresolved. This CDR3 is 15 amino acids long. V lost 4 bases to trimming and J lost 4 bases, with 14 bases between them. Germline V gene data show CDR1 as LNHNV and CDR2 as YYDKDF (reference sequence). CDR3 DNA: TGTGCCACCAGCATGACTCAAGTTCAAAATCAGCCCCAGCATTTT. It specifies CATSMTQVQNQPQHF.

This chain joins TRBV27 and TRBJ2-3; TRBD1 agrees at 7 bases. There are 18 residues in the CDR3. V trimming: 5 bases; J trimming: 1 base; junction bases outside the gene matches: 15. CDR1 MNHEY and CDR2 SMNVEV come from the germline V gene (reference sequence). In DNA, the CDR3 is TGTGCCAGCAGTCCCTCGGACAGGCCAATTGGTCGCACAGATACGCAGTATTTT. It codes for CASSPSDRPIGRTDTQYF.

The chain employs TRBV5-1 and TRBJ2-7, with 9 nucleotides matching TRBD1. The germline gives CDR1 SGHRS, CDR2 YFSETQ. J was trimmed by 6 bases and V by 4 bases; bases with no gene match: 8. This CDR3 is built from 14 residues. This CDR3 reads CASSTGTGWSEQYF. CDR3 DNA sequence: TGCGCCAGCAGCACCGGGACAGGGTGGAGCGAGCAGTACTTC. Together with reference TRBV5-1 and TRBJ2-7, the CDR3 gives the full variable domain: KAGVTQTPRYLIKTRGQQVTLSCSPISGHRSVSWYQQTPGQGLQFLFEYFSETQRNKGNFPGRFSGRQFSNSRSEMNVSTLELGDSALYLCASSTGTGWSEQYFGPGTRLTVT.